This T cell receptor (beta chain) was observed in a study of breast tumors, draining lymph nodes, adjacent tissues. Study findings and constraints: That most tumor T cells come from lymph nodes remained unproven.

As concerns this clonotype: Its antigen remains unidentified. At one end, the junction sequence differs from germline, possibly due to a read error.

This CDR3 is 15 amino acids long. The germline CDR1 and CDR2 sequences are SGHTA and FQGNSA. TCRdb fed the multiplex PCR reads into MiXCR, producing one record per CDR3 protein. The sample consists of 50,000 to 65,000 distinct CDR3 sequences, under 45% of them appearing once. This receptor was obtained from a female donor with breast cancer. Some clones in this sample may be carry-over from other donors' samples. Sequenced material: breast tumor tissue. The chain employs TRBV7-2 and TRBJ2-2, with 8 bases fitting TRBD2. The DNA for the CDR3 is TGTGCCAGCAGTCCCCTTCGGCGGGAGGCCGGGGACCTGCTTTTT. Translation: CASSPLRREAGDLLF.